These 25 T cell receptor beta chains share one sample of origin, sequenced in a study of shared clonotypes between healthy human individuals. Sequenced by immunoSEQ multiplex PCR; TCRdb stores in-frame clones only, minus some. Of under 1 million clones listed, nearly 95% are singletons. As defined, naive CD8 cells were CD45RO-negative and positively selected for CCR7, with terminally differentiated effector memory CD45RA+ cells excluded. The sample was naive CD8+ T cells sorted from blood. Receptors were obtained from a man aged 25-40 years in good health.

This sequence joins TRBV25-1 and TRBJ2-1; D is ambiguous. V was clipped by 6 bases and J by 6 bases, with 6 bases between them. The CDR3 loop spans 11 amino acids. Germline CDR1 MGHDK, CDR2 SYGVNS. CDR3 in DNA: TGTGCCAGCAGGTTCATCAATGAGCAGTTCTTC. It yields the protein CASRFINEQFF.

V gene TRBV29-1 combines with J gene TRBJ1-2, with a weak D call TRBD1 (6 bases). The V end was cut by 6 bases, the J end by 5 bases, with 13 bases between. The CDR3 extends over 12 amino acids. Germline-derived CDR1 and CDR2 are SQVTM and ANQGSEA. CDR3: CSVLTGEYGYTF. CDR3 nucleotide sequence: TGCAGCGTATTGACAGGAGAATATGGCTACACCTTC. Full variable domain (remainder filled in from reference TRBV29-1 and TRBJ1-2): SAVISQKPSRDICQRGTSLTIQCQVDSQVTMMFWYRQQPGQSLTLIATANQGSEATYESGFVIDKFPISRPNLTFSTLTVSNMSPEDSSIYLCSVLTGEYGYTFGSGTRLTVV.

The chain couples TRBV4-1 to TRBJ1-2; 8 nucleotides agree with TRBD1. Germline values: CDR1 MGHRA, CDR2 YSYEKL. V dropped 4 bases and J dropped 3; count of bases not matched to a gene: 4. CDR3 length equals 14 residues. The CDR3 protein is CASSPETGDYGYTF. The CDR3 bases are TGCGCCAGCAGCCCTGAGACAGGGGACTATGGCTACACCTTC.

V and J are TRBV9 and TRBJ2-1; 8 bases line up with TRBD2. CDR1 and CDR2 from the germline V gene are SGDLS and YYNGEE. Losses at the gene ends were 0 bases for V and 1 base for J; bases not matched to a gene: 3. This CDR3 is built from 16 residues. CDR3 residues: CASSVAGGLSYNEQFF. The CDR3 bases are TGTGCCAGCAGCGTAGCGGGAGGGCTGTCCTACAATGAGCAGTTCTTC.

V gene TRBV2 combines with J gene TRBJ2-7; D may match TRBD1 or TRBD2 (6 bases each). Per the germline V gene, CDR1 is SNHLY and CDR2 is FYNNEI. Trimming shortened V by 1 base and J by 3 bases, and 10 bases separated the two germline ends. The CDR3 extends over 14 amino acids. Written as DNA, the CDR3 is TGTGCCAGCAGTGAAGGGGGGGCGGTCTACGAGCAGTACTTC. It specifies CASSEGGAVYEQYF.

The rearrangement joins TRBV15 to TRBJ1-3; 7 nucleotides line up with TRBD1. CDR1 and CDR2 (germline): LNHNV, YYDKDF (reference sequence). With V trimmed by 3 bases and J by 6 bases, 8 bases remained unmatched. CDR3 length equals 15 residues. As DNA, the CDR3 is TGTGCCACCAGCAGGAACAGGGGATACGAAAACACCATATATTTT. Translation gives CATSRNRGYENTIYF.

This clone was counted between two and nine times. Other DNA sequences of this sample code for an identical CDR3. This chain links TRBV6-1 with TRBJ2-7; a weak D match, TRBD2 (5 bases). CDR1 and CDR2 from the germline V gene are MNHNS and SASEGT. V was pared by 8 bases and J by 1 base, with 6 bases between. This CDR3 is built from 11 residues. In nucleotides, the CDR3 is TGTGCCAGCTCGGGGTCCTACGAGCAGTACTTC. Translating it yields CASSGSYEQYF.

The V gene is TRBV7-2, the J gene TRBJ2-7; perhaps D is TRBD1 or TRBD2 (6 bases each). The ends were cut back, 1 base at V and 3 bases at J, with 16 bases in the middle. This CDR3 comprises 16 residues. CDR1 is SGHTA and CDR2 is FQGNSA in the germline V gene. The CDR3 bases are TGTGCCAGCAGCTTAGTTTTCGGGGGCGGATACTACGAGCAGTACTTC. It is translated as CASSLVFGGGYYEQYF.

This clone has just one count. The chain links TRBV13 to TRBJ1-1; weak D call: TRBD1 (6 bases). V shed 5 bases and J shed 1 base, with 14 bases lying between them. Germline CDR1 PRHDT, CDR2 FYEKMQ (reference sequence). The CDR3 runs 15 residues. The CDR3 region is CASSVDRDTNTEAFF. The DNA of the CDR3 is TGTGCCAGCAGCGTCGACCGGGACACGAACACTGAAGCTTTCTTT.

The gene calls are TRBV5-6 and TRBJ1-2, with 8 positions matching TRBD1. Trimming took 7 bases from V and 2 from J; bases not matched to a gene: 7. The CDR3 spans 14 residues. Looked up from germline, CDR1 is SGHDT and CDR2 is YYEEEE. The CDR3 region is CASHGAGGNYGYTF. The CDR3 DNA follows: TGTGCCAGCCACGGGGCAGGGGGCAACTATGGCTACACCTTC.

This rearrangement joins TRBV14 to TRBJ2-3; D is perhaps TRBD2 (6 bases). Germline-derived CDR1 and CDR2 are SGHDN and FVKESK. The CDR3 covers 15 residues. Trimming left V 3 bases short and J 4 bases short, with 14 bases between. The CDR3 DNA reads TGTGCCAGCAGCCAGACTAGTGGTCTCTCAGATACGCAGTATTTT. Amino acid sequence: CASSQTSGLSDTQYF.

The chain recombines TRBV9 with TRBJ1-1; 7 bases match TRBD1. Per germline, CDR1 SGDLS and CDR2 YYNGEE. The trim removed 0 bases at V and 10 bases at J, leaving 15 bases unmatched. The CDR3 has 16 residues. CDR3 nucleotide sequence: TGTGCCAGCAGCGTAGTCGGGGACAGCCTTTATAGGGGAGCTTTCTTT. Its translation: CASSVVGDSLYRGAFF.

This clone was counted a single time. The V call is TRBV7-9, the J call TRBJ2-5; no clear D gene. V was cut by 4 bases and J by 5 bases, with 20 bases left in between. The CDR3 consists of 16 residues. Germline CDR1 reads SEHNR; CDR2 reads FQNEAQ (reference sequence). The CDR3 region is CASSWLMGALSETQYF. CDR3 DNA sequence: TGTGCCAGCAGCTGGCTCATGGGTGCCTTGAGTGAGACCCAGTACTTC.

This chain links TRBV5-6 with TRBJ2-7; either TRBD1 or TRBD2 may supply D (5 bases each). Trimming shortened V by 0 bases and J by 3 bases, and 16 bases separated the two germline ends. This CDR3 spans 16 amino acids. Per the germline V gene, CDR1 is SGHDT and CDR2 is YYEEEE. This CDR3 is CASSLAYRDPIYEQYF. The CDR3 DNA sequence: TGTGCCAGCAGCTTGGCCTATCGGGACCCAATCTACGAGCAGTACTTC.

Written as DNA, the CDR3 is TGTGCCACCAACACAGCGAATCAGCCCCAGCATTTT. Translation: CATNTANQPQHF. This chain connects TRBV6-1 to TRBJ1-5; no definite D call. CDR3 length: 12 amino acids. The V end was cut by 10 bases, the J end by 4 bases, with 11 bases between. Germline V gives CDR1 MNHNS, CDR2 SASEGT.

The CDR3 loop reads CASRGANEQFF. In DNA, the CDR3 is TGTGCCAGCAGAGGGGCAAATGAGCAGTTCTTC. V is TRBV6-6 and J is TRBJ2-1, with D maybe TRBD1 (5 bases). The CDR3 covers 11 residues. Germline values: CDR1 MNHNY, CDR2 SVGAGI (reference sequence). V shed 6 bases and J shed 7 bases, with 7 bases lying between them.

Of note for this clone: Other DNA sequences in this sample translate to the same CDR3. The chain recombines TRBV6-1 with TRBJ2-7, with D tentatively TRBD2 (6 bases). V was shortened by 3 bases and J by 6 bases, with 18 bases between the two germline ends. This CDR3 spans 15 amino acids. CDR1 is MNHNS and CDR2 is SASEGT in the germline V gene. CDR3 nucleotide sequence: TGTGCCAGCAGTGACTTGAGTAGCGGATCGACCGAGCAGTACTTC. Translation gives CASSDLSSGSTEQYF.

The rearrangement joins TRBV4-2 to TRBJ2-1, with D maybe TRBD2 (5 bases). The ends were cut back, 0 bases at V and 10 bases at J, with 13 bases in the middle. The CDR3 covers 14 residues. CDR1 LGHNA and CDR2 YNFKEQ come from the germline V gene. CDR3 DNA sequence: TGTGCCAGCAGCCAAGATAGGTACACGGGGGAGCAGTTCTTC. Protein sequence: CASSQDRYTGEQFF.

The chain is built from TRBV5-5 and TRBJ2-1, with D perhaps given as TRBD1 or TRBD2 (5 bases each). This CDR3 contains 14 residues. Germline loops: CDR1 SGHKS, CDR2 YYEKEE (reference sequence). Trimming left V 2 bases short and J 10 bases short, with 16 bases between. CDR3 region: CASSFRDPLIEQFF. The DNA of the CDR3 is TGTGCCAGCAGCTTCCGGGACCCTCTCATAGAGCAGTTCTTC.

In regard to this clone: The sample holds other DNA sequences that translate to the same CDR3. The rearrangement joins TRBV19 to TRBJ1-1, with D unclear. Trimming took off 4 bases at V and 0 bases at J, with 6 bases between the two ends. This CDR3 spans 13 amino acids. The germline gives CDR1 LNHDA, CDR2 SQIVND (reference sequence). The CDR3: CASSSLMNTEAFF. CDR3 nucleotide sequence: TGTGCCAGTAGTAGTCTGATGAACACTGAAGCTTTCTTT.

The chain carries TRBV6-5 and TRBJ2-5, with 13 bases identical to TRBD2. CDR1 is MNHEY and CDR2 is SVGAGI in the germline V gene. Trimming cost V 4 bases and J 4 bases; bases outside gene matches: 6. The CDR3 is made up of 16 amino acids. Here the CDR3 reads CASSWGLAGLTETQYF. CDR3 DNA: TGTGCCAGCAGTTGGGGACTAGCGGGATTAACAGAGACCCAGTACTTC.

The chain links TRBV2 to TRBJ1-1; D gene ambiguous. The CDR3 consists of 13 residues. Per the germline V gene, CDR1 is SNHLY and CDR2 is FYNNEI. Trimming shortened V by 11 bases and J by 0 bases, and 13 bases separated the two germline ends. CDR3 loop: CAGETVLNTEAFF. The CDR3 DNA reads TGTGCCGGAGAGACCGTGTTGAACACTGAAGCTTTCTTT. Together with reference TRBV2 and TRBJ1-1, the CDR3 gives the full variable domain: EPEVTQTPSHQVTQMGQEVILRCVPISNHLYFYWYRQILGQKVEFLVSFYNNEISEKSEIFDDQFSVERPDGSNFTLKIRSTKLEDSAMYFCAGETVLNTEAFFGQGTRLTVV.

The chain couples TRBV19 to TRBJ1-3; D may be TRBD1 (6 bases). The CDR3 spans 15 residues. The germline V gene encodes CDR1 LNHDA and CDR2 SQIVND (reference sequence). V was trimmed by 5 bases and J by 0 bases, leaving 11 bases between them. This CDR3 is CASSPDRNSGNTIYF. CDR3 in DNA: TGTGCCAGTAGTCCCGACAGGAACTCTGGAAACACCATATATTTT.

For the CDR3, the DNA is TGTGCCAGCAGCTCCACCCAGGGTCCAGAGACCCAGTACTTC. It is translated as CASSSTQGPETQYF. The genes are TRBV7-9 and TRBJ2-5, with a weak D call TRBD1 (5 bases). Trimming left V 4 bases short and J 4 bases short, with 13 bases between. This CDR3 contains 14 residues. Germline-derived CDR1 and CDR2 are SEHNR and FQNEAQ (reference sequence).

This clone came up many times. The chain uses TRBV10-2 and TRBJ2-2; 11 positions agree with TRBD2. Germline CDR1 is WSHSY and CDR2 is SAAADI. V was clipped by 5 bases and J by 9 bases; unmatched bases: 11. CDR3 length: 16 residues. CDR3 DNA sequence: TGCGCCAGCAGTCGGACTAGCGGGTCCCCAAGCCGGGAGCTGTTTTTT. Its translation is CASSRTSGSPSRELFF.